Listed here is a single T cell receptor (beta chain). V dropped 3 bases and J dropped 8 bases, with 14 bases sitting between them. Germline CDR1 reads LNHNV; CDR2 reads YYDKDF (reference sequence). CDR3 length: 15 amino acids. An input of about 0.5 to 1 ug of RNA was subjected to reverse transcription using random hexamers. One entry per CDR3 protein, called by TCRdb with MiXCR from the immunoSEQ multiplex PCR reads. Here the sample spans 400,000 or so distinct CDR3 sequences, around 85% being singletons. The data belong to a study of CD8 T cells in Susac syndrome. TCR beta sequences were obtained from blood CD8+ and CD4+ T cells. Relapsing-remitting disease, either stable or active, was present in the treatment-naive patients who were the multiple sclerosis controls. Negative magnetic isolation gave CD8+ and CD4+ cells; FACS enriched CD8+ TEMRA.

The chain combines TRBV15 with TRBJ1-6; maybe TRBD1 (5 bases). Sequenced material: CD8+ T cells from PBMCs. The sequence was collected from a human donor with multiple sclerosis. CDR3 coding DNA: TGTGCCACCAGCAGGATCAGGAGGGGAGATTCACCCCTCCACTTT. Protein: CATSRIRRGDSPLHF.